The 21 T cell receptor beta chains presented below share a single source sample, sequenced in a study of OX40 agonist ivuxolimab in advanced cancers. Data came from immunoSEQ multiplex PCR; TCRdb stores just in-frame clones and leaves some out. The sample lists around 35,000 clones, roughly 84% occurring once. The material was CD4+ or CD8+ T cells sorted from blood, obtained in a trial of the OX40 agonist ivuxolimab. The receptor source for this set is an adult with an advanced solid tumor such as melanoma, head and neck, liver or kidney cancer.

CDR3 DNA: TGTGCCAGCAGTTTGTTCCTAGCGGACCACGAGCAGTACTTC. Translation: CASSLFLADHEQYF. The V call is TRBV4-2, the J call TRBJ2-7; 7 nucleotides line up with TRBD2. The J segment lost 5 bases and the V segment lost 6 bases, leaving 10 bases of the junction unmatched. This CDR3 region has 14 residues. Germline V gene data show CDR1 as LGHNA and CDR2 as YNFKEQ.

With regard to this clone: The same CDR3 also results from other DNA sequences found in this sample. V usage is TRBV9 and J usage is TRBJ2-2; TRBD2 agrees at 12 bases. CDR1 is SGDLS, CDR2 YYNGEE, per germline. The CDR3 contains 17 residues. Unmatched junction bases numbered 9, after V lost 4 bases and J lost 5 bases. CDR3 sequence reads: CASSPWVGLAGTGELFF. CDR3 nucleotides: TGTGCCAGCAGCCCTTGGGTAGGACTAGCGGGGACCGGGGAGCTGTTTTTT. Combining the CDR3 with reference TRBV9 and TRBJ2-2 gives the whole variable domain DSGVTQTPKHLITATGQRVTLRCSPRSGDLSVYWYQQSLDQGLQFLIQYYNGEERAKGNILERFSAQQFPDLHSELNLSSLELGDSALYFCASSPWVGLAGTGELFFGEGSRLTVL.

In DNA form, the CDR3 reads TGTGCCAGCGGGCTAGCGGGGGATCAAGAGACCCAGTACTTC. As protein: CASGLAGDQETQYF. V is TRBV9 and J is TRBJ2-5, with TRBD2 matching over 10 bases. The CDR3 is 14 amino acids. The germline gives CDR1 SGDLS, CDR2 YYNGEE. V trimming: 7 bases; J trimming: 2 bases; junction bases outside the gene matches: 5.

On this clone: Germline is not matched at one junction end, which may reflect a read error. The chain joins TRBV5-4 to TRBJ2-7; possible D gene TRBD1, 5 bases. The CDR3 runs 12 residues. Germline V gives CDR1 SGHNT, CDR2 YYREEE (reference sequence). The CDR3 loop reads CASSFSKGPLHF. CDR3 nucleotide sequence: TGTGCCAGCAGCTTCTCGAAGGGGCCCTTGCACTTC.

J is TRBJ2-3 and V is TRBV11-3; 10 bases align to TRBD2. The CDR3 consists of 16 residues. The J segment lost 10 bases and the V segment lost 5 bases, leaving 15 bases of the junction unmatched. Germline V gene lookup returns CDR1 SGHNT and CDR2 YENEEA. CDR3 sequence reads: CASSPSGLAGESAQYF. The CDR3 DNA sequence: TGTGCCAGCAGCCCTAGTGGGCTAGCGGGGGAGTCTGCGCAGTATTTT.

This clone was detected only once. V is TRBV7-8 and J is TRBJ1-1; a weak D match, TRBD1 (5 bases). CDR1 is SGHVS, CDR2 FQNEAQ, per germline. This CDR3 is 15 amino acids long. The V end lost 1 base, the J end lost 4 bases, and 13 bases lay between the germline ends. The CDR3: CASSLGRGVGTEAFF. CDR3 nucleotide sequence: TGTGCCAGCAGCTTAGGCCGAGGGGTTGGCACTGAAGCTTTCTTT.

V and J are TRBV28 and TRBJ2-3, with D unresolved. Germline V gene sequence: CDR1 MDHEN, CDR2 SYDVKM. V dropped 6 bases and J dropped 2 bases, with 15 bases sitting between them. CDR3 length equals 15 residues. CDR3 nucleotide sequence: TGTGCCAGCAGACCCGGACGGTTTCCCACAGATACGCAGTATTTT. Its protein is CASRPGRFPTDTQYF.

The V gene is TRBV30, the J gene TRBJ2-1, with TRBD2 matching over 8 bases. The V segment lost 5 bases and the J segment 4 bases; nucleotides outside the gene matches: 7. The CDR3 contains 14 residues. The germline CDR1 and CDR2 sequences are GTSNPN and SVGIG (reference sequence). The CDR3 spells CAWEGLAVYNEQFF. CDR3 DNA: TGTGCCTGGGAAGGACTAGCCGTATACAATGAGCAGTTCTTC.

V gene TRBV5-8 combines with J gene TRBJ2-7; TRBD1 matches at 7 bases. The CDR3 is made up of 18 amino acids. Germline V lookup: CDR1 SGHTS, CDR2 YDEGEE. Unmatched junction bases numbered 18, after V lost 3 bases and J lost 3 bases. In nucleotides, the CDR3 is TGTGCCAGCAGCTACCTACGGTCAGGCGAGGGGGCCAGCTACGAGCAGTACTTC. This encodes CASSYLRSGEGASYEQYF.

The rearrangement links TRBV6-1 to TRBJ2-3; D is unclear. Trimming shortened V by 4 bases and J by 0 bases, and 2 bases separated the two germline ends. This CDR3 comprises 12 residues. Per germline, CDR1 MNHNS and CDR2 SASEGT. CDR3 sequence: CASSVSTDTQYF. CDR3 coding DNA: TGTGCCAGCAGTGTTAGCACAGATACGCAGTATTTT.

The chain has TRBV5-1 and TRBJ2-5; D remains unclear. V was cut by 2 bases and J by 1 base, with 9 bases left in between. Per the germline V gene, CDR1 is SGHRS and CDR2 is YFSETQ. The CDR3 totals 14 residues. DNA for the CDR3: TGCGCCAGCAGCTTCGAGTATATCCAAGAGACCCAGTACTTC. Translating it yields CASSFEYIQETQYF.

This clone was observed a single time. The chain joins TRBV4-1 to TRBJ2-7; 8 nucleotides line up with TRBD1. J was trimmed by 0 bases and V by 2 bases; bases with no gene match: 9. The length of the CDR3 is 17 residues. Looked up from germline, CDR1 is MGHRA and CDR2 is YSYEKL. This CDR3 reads CASSQTLQGGISYEQYF. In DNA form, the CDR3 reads TGCGCCAGCAGCCAAACCTTACAGGGGGGTATCTCCTACGAGCAGTACTTC.

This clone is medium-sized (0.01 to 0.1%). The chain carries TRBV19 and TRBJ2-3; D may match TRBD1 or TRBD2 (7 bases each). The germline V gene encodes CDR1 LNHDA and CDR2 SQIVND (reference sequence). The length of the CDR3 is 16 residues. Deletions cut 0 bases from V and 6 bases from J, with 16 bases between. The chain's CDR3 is CASSIDQGGTTDTQYF. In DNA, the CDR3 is TGTGCCAGTAGTATAGATCAGGGGGGGACCACGGATACGCAGTATTTT.

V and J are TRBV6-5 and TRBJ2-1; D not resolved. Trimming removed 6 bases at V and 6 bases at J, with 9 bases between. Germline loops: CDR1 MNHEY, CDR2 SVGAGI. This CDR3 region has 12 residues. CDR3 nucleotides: TGTGCCAGCAGGACGGAACCCAATGAGCAGTTCTTC. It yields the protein CASRTEPNEQFF.

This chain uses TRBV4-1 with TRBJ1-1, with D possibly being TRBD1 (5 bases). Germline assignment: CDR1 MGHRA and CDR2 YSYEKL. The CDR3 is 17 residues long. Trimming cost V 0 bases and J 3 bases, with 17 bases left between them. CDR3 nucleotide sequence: TGCGCCAGCAGCCAAGAAGGTTTTGGAGGGGTCGACACTGAAGCTTTCTTT. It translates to CASSQEGFGGVDTEAFF.

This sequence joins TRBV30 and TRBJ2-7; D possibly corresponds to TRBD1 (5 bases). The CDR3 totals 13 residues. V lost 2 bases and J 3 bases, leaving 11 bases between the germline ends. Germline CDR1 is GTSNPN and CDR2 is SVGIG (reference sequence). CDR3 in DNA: TGTGCCTGGAGTTATAACAGGCTCTACGAGCAGTACTTC. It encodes CAWSYNRLYEQYF.

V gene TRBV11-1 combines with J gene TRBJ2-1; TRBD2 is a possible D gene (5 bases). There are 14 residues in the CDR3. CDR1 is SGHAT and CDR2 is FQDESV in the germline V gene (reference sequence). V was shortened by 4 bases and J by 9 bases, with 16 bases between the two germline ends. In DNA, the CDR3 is TGTGCCAGCAGCTCTTCCGGGGAGTACCGTGAGCAGTTCTTC. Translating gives CASSSSGEYREQFF.

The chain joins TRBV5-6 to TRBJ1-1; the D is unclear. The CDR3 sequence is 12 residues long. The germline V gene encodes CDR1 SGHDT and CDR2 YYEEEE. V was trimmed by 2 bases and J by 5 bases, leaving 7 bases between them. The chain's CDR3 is CASSLRGTEAFF. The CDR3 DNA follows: TGTGCCAGCAGCTTAAGAGGGACTGAAGCTTTCTTT.

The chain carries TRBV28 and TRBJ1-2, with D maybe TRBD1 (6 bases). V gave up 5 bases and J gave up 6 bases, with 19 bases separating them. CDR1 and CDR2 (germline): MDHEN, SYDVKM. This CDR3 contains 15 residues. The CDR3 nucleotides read TGTGCCAGCAGTCTCTCCAGGGGCTATGACAATGGCTACACCTTC. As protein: CASSLSRGYDNGYTF.

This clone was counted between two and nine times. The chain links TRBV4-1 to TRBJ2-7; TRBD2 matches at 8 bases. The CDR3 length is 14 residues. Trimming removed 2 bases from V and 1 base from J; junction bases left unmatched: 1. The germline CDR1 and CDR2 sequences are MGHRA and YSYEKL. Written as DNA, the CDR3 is TGCGCCAGCAGCCAAACTAGCGGATCCTACGAGCAGTACTTC. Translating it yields CASSQTSGSYEQYF.

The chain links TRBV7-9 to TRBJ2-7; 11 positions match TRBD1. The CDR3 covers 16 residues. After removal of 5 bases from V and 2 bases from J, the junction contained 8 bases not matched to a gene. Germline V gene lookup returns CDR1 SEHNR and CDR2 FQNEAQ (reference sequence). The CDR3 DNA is TGTGCCAGCAGCCCCCGGGACAGGGGGGAGCCCTACGAGCAGTACTTC. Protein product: CASSPRDRGEPYEQYF.